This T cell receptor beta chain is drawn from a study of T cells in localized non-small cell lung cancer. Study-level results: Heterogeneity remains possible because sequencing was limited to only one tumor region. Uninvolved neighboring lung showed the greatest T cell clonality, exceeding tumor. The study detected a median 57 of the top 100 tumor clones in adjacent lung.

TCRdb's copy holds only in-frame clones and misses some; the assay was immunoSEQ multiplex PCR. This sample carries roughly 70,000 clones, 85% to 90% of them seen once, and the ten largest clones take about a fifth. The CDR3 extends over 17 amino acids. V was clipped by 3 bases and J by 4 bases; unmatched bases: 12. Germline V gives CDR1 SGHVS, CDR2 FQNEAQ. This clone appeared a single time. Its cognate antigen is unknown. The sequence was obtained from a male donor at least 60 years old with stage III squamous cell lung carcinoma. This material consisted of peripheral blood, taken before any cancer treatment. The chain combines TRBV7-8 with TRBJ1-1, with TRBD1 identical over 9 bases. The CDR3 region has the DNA TGTGCCAGCAGCTTGGGACAGGGAAGGGCCTTGTCCACTGAAGCTTTCTTT. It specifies CASSLGQGRALSTEAFF. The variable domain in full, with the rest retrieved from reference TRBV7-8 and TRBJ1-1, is GAGVSQSPRYKVAKRGQDVALRCDPISGHVSLFWYQQALGQGPEFLTYFQNEAQLDKSGLPSDRFFAERPEGSVSTLKIQRTQQEDSAVYLCASSLGQGRALSTEAFFGQGTRLTVV.